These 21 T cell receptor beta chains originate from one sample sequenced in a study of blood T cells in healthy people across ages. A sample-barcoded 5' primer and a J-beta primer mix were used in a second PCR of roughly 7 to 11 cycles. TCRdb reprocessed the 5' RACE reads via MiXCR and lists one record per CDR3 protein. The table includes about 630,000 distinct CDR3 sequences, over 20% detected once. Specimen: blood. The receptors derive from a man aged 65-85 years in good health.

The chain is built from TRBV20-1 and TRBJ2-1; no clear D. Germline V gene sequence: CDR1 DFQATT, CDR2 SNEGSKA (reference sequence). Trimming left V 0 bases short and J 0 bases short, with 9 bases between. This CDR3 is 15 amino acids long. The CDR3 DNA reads TGCAGTGCTAGAGATCTGCGGAGCTCCTACAATGAGCAGTTCTTC. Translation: CSARDLRSSYNEQFF.

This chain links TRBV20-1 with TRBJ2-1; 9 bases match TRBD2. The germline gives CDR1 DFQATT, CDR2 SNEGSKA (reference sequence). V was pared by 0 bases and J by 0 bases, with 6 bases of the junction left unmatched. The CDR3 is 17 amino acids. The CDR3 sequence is CSARDRFSGSSYNEQFF. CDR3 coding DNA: TGCAGTGCTAGAGATCGGTTTAGCGGGAGCTCCTACAATGAGCAGTTCTTC.

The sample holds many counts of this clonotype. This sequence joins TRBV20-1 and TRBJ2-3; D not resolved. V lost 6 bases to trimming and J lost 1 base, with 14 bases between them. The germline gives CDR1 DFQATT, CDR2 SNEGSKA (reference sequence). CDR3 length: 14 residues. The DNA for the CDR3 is TGCAGTGCCCCAAGCAGCTGGGGCACAGATACGCAGTATTTT. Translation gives CSAPSSWGTDTQYF.

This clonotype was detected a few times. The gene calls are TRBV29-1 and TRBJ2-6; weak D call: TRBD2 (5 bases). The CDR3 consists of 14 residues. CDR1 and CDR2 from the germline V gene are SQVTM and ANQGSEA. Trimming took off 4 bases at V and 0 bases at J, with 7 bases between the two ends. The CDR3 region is CSVGGHSGANVLTF. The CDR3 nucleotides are TGCAGCGTTGGAGGGCACTCTGGGGCCAACGTCCTGACTTTC. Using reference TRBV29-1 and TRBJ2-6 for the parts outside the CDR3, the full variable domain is SAVISQKPSRDICQRGTSLTIQCQVDSQVTMMFWYRQQPGQSLTLIATANQGSEATYESGFVIDKFPISRPNLTFSTLTVSNMSPEDSSIYLCSVGGHSGANVLTFGAGSRLTVL.

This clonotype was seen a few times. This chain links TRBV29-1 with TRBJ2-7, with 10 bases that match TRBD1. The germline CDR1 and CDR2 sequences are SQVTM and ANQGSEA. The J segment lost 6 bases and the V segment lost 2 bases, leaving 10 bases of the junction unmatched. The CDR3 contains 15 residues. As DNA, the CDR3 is TGCAGCGTTGAAAGTCGGAGGACAGGGGGATTCGAGCAGTACTTC. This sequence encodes CSVESRRTGGFEQYF.

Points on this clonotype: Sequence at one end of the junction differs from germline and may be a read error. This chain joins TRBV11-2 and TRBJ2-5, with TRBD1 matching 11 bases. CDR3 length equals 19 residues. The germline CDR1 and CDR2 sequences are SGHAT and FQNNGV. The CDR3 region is CASSLRGVGGQGARETQYF. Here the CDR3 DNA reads TGCGCCAGCAGCTTAAGGGGAGTTGGCGGACAGGGGGCTCGAGAGACCCAGTACTTC. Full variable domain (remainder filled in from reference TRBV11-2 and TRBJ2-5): EAGVAQSPRYKIIEKRQSVAFWCNPISGHATLYWYQQILGQGPKLLIQFQNNGVVDDSQLPKDRFSAERLKGVDSTLKIQPAKLEDSAVYLCASSLRGVGGQGARETQYFGPGTRLLVL.

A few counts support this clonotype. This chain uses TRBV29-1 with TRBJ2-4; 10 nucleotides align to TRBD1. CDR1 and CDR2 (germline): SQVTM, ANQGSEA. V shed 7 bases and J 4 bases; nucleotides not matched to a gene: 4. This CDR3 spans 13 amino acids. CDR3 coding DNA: TGCAGCGCACGGACAGGGGGTAAAAACATTCAGTACTTC. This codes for CSARTGGKNIQYF.

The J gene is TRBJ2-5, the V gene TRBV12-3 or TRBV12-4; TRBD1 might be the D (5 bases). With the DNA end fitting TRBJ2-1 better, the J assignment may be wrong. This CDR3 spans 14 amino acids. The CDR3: CASSLGASGNEQFF. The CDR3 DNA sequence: TGTGCCAGCAGTTTAGGGGCCTCAGGGAATGAGCAGTTCTTC.

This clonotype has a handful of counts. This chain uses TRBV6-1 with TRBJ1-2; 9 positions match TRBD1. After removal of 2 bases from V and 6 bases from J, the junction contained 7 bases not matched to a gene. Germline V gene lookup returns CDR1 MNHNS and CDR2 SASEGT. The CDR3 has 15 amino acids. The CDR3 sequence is CASSESDGTGHGYTF. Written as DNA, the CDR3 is TGTGCCAGCAGTGAATCAGACGGGACAGGGCATGGCTACACCTTC.

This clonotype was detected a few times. The CDR3 nucleotides are TGTGCCAGCAGTCCCCTGCCGGGAAGCTCCTACAATGAGCAGTTCTTC. The encoded protein is CASSPLPGSSYNEQFF. The chain recombines TRBV28 with TRBJ2-1; perhaps TRBD2 as D (5 bases). V was cut by 5 bases and J by 0 bases, with 14 bases left in between. This CDR3 spans 16 amino acids. The germline CDR1 and CDR2 sequences are MDHEN and SYDVKM.

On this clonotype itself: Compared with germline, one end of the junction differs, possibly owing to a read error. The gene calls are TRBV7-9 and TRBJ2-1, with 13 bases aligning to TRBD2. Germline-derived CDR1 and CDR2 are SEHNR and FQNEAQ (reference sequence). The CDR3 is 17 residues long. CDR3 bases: TGTGCCAGCAGCTTACGACTCGGGACTAGCGGGGATAATGAGCAGTCCTTC. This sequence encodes CASSLRLGTSGDNEQSF.

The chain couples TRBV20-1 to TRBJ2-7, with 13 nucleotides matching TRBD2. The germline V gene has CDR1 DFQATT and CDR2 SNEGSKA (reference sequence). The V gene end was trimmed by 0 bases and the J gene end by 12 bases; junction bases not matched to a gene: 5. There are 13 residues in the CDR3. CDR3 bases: TGCAGTGCTAGAGATTCCCGGACTAGCGGGGGGTACTTC. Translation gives CSARDSRTSGGYF.

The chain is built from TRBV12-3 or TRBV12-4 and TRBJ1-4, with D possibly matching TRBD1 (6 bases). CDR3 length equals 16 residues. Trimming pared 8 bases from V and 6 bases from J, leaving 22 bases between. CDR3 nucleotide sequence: TGTGCCAGCGGGGTATACAGCGCAGGGGCACATGAAAAACTGTTTTTT. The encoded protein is CASGVYSAGAHEKLFF.

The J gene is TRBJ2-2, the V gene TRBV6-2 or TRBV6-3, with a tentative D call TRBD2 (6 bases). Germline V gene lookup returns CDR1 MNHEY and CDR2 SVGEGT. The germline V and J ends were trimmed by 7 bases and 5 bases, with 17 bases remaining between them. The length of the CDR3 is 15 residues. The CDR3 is CASKVDGGVTGELFF. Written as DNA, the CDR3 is TGTGCCAGCAAGGTTGACGGGGGAGTGACCGGGGAGCTGTTTTTT.

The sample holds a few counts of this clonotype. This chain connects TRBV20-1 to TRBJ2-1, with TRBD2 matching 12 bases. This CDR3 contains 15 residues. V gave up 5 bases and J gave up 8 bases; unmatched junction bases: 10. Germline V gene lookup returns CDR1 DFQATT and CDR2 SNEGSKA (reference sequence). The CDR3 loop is CSASKLAGGRDEQFF. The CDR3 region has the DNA TGCAGTGCTTCAAAACTAGCGGGAGGTAGGGATGAGCAGTTCTTC.

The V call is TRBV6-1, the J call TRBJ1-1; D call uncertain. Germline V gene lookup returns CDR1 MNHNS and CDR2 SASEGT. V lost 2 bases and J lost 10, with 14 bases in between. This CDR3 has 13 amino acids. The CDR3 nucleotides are TGTGCCAGCAGTGAATGGGAGGGAGTGAGAGCTTTCTTT. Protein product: CASSEWEGVRAFF.

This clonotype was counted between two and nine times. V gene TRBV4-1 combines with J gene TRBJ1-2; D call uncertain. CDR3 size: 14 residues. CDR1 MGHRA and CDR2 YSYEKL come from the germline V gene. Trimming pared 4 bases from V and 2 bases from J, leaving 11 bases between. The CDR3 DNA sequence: TGCGCCAGCAGCCCAGACGGCTCAAACTATGGCTACACCTTC. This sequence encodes CASSPDGSNYGYTF.

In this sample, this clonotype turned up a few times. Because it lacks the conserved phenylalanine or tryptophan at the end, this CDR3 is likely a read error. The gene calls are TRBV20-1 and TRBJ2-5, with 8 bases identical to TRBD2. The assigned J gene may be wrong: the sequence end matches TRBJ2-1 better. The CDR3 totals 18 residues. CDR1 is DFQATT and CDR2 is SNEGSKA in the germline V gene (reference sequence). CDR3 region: CSARVLSTSGGPYNEQFV. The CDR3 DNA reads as TGCAGTGCTAGAGTCCTCAGTACTAGCGGAGGACCCTACAATGAGCAGTTCGTC.

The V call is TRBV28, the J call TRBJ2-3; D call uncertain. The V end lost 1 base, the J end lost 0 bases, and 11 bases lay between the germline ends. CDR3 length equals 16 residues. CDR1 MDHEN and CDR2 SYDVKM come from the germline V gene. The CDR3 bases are TGTGCCAGCAGTTTATCACCCGTGGGAAGCACAGATACGCAGTATTTT. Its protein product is CASSLSPVGSTDTQYF.

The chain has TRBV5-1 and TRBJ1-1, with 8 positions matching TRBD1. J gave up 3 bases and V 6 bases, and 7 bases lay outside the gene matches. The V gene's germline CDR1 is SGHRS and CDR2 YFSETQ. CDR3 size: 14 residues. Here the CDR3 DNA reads TGCGCCAGCAACACACAGACAGGGGACACTGAAGCTTTCTTT. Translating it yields CASNTQTGDTEAFF. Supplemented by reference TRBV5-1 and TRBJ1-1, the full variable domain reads KAGVTQTPRYLIKTRGQQVTLSCSPISGHRSVSWYQQTPGQGLQFLFEYFSETQRNKGNFPGRFSGRQFSNSRSEMNVSTLELGDSALYLCASNTQTGDTEAFFGQGTRLTVV.

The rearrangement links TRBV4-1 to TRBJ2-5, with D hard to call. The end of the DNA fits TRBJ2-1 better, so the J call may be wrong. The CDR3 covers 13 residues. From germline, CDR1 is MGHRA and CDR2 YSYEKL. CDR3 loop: CASSEARTSEQFF. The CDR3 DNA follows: TGCGCCAGCAGCGAAGCACGAACGAGTGAGCAGTTCTTC.